Shown below are 13 T cell receptor beta chains from a single sample sequenced in a study of OX40 agonist ivuxolimab in advanced cancers. Some clones are missing from TCRdb's copy, which holds only in-frame ones; the method was immunoSEQ multiplex PCR. The sample consists of some 17,000 clones, 83% of them appearing once. The sequenced sample was CD4+ or CD8+ T cells sorted from blood, obtained in a trial of the OX40 agonist ivuxolimab. Receptors originate from an adult with an advanced solid tumor such as melanoma, head and neck, liver or kidney cancer.

The chain joins TRBV4-3 to TRBJ2-3, with D possibly being TRBD2 (6 bases). V dropped 2 bases and J dropped 4 bases, with 16 bases sitting between them. The germline V gene has CDR1 LGHNA and CDR2 YSLEER. This CDR3 is built from 16 residues. CDR3 DNA: TGCGCCAGCAGCCAACAAACCGTGACTAGGTCAGATACGCAGTATTTT. This gives the protein CASSQQTVTRSDTQYF.

The rearrangement links TRBV9 to TRBJ2-3; D gene unclear. The CDR3 runs to 15 residues. Germline lookup yields CDR1 SGDLS and CDR2 YYNGEE. Deletions cut 2 bases from V and 4 bases from J, with 14 bases between. The CDR3 region has the DNA TGTGCCAGCAGCGTCGACCAGAACCCCGCAGATACGCAGTATTTT. Amino acid sequence: CASSVDQNPADTQYF.

The rearrangement uses TRBV18 and TRBJ1-5, with TRBD1 matching 8 bases. Germline CDR1 reads KGHSH; CDR2 reads LQKENI. The CDR3 runs to 16 residues. After removal of 5 bases from V and 2 bases from J, the junction contained 8 bases not matched to a gene. The CDR3 sequence is CASSSTGGGGNQPQHF. The CDR3 DNA reads as TGTGCCAGCTCATCTACAGGGGGAGGCGGCAATCAGCCCCAGCATTTT.

This chain joins TRBV7-2 and TRBJ2-7, with TRBD2 matching over 11 bases. Unmatched junction bases numbered 11, after V lost 5 bases and J lost 5 bases. The V gene's germline CDR1 is SGHTA and CDR2 FQGNSA. The CDR3 consists of 16 residues. DNA for the CDR3: TGTGCCAGCAGCCCCCTGACTAGCGGGAAAGGGGACGAGCAGTACTTC. Amino acid sequence: CASSPLTSGKGDEQYF.

The V and J genes are TRBV6-5 and TRBJ2-7; a weak D match, TRBD2 (7 bases). V shed 0 bases and J shed 7 bases, with 19 bases lying between them. This CDR3 is 16 amino acids long. CDR1 MNHEY and CDR2 SVGAGI come from the germline V gene. CDR3 nucleotides: TGTGCCAGCAGTTACTCGAACGGGGGGCGCGGTTATGAGCAGTACTTC. It encodes CASSYSNGGRGYEQYF.

The rearrangement links TRBV30 to TRBJ1-1, with 9 nucleotides matching TRBD1. With 2 bases clipped from V and 5 bases from J, the junction kept 12 bases outside the gene matches. Germline V lookup: CDR1 GTSNPN, CDR2 SVGIG (reference sequence). The CDR3 has 16 amino acids. CDR3 in amino acids: CAWSPPPGQGGTEAFF. CDR3 nucleotides: TGTGCCTGGAGTCCGCCTCCGGGACAGGGTGGAACTGAAGCTTTCTTT.

This clone was picked up one time. V usage is TRBV10-3 and J usage is TRBJ2-7, with D possibly being TRBD1 or TRBD2 (5 bases each). The length of the CDR3 is 12 residues. The V gene's germline CDR1 is ENHRY and CDR2 SYGVKD. The ends were cut back, 6 bases at V and 3 bases at J, with 9 bases in the middle. CDR3 sequence: CAISGDGYEQYF. The CDR3 DNA is TGTGCCATCAGCGGGGACGGCTACGAGCAGTACTTC.

The chain recombines TRBV28 with TRBJ2-7; TRBD2 is a possible D gene (5 bases). V dropped 7 bases and J dropped 7 bases, with 17 bases sitting between them. Germline V CDR1 and CDR2: MDHEN, SYDVKM. The CDR3 runs to 13 residues. The CDR3 bases are TGTGCCAGCAAGTCGGGGAGTTCGAAAGAGCAGTACTTC. This translates into CASKSGSSKEQYF.

This rearrangement joins TRBV11-3 to TRBJ2-1, with D perhaps matching TRBD2 (7 bases). CDR1 is SGHNT, CDR2 YENEEA, per germline. CDR3 length equals 14 residues. The germline V and J ends were trimmed by 5 bases and 6 bases, with 14 bases remaining between them. The CDR3 nucleotides are TGTGCCAGCAGCGGGGGGGGCCTAGGCAATGAGCAGTTCTTC. Protein product: CASSGGGLGNEQFF. Variable domain in full (rest from reference TRBV11-3 and TRBJ2-1): EAGVVQSPRYKIIEKKQPVAFWCNPISGHNTLYWYLQNLGQGPELLIRYENEEAVDDSQLPKDRFSAERLKGVDSTLKIQPAELGDSAVYLCASSGGGLGNEQFFGPGTRLTVL.

The chain recombines TRBV27 with TRBJ1-6; no clear D gene. The CDR3 length is 15 residues. CDR1 is MNHEY, CDR2 SMNVEV, per germline (reference sequence). The germline V and J ends were trimmed by 3 bases and 0 bases, with 6 bases remaining between them. The CDR3 here is CASSFYSSYNSPLHF. CDR3 bases: TGTGCCAGCAGTTTCTACTCCTCCTATAATTCACCCCTCCACTTT.

This chain uses TRBV6-1 with TRBJ1-6; D gene unclear. From germline, CDR1 is MNHNS and CDR2 SASEGT. This CDR3 has 12 amino acids. Trimming pared 5 bases from V and 8 bases from J, leaving 7 bases between. The CDR3 region has the DNA TGTGCCAGCAGTTATCTGTATTCACCCCTCCACTTT. This codes for CASSYLYSPLHF.

The genes are TRBV10-3 and TRBJ2-3; D is ambiguous. The CDR3 runs to 14 residues. Per the germline V gene, CDR1 is ENHRY and CDR2 is SYGVKD. The V end was cut by 4 bases, the J end by 6 bases, with 14 bases between. The CDR3: CAISGDHSRDTQYF. CDR3 DNA: TGTGCCATCAGTGGCGACCATAGTCGCGATACGCAGTATTTT.

J is TRBJ2-5 and V is TRBV5-1; weak D call: TRBD2 (6 bases). The V end was cut by 4 bases, the J end by 5 bases, with 12 bases between. The CDR3 totals 13 residues. Germline-derived CDR1 and CDR2 are SGHRS and YFSETQ. CDR3 coding DNA: TGCGCCAGCAGCGCGACTAGTTTGGAGACCCAGTACTTC. This translates into CASSATSLETQYF.